Shown below are 26 T cell receptor beta chains from a single sample sequenced in a study of T cell changes during pregnancy in multiple sclerosis. Clones were sequenced by immunoSEQ multiplex PCR, and TCRdb holds only the in-frame ones, with some missing. Found here are tens of thousands of clones, roughly 94% of them singletons; the top ten hold about 0.8%. The sequenced sample was peripheral blood, obtained in the third trimester of pregnancy. The source is a female donor with multiple sclerosis, enrolled in a pregnancy study.

This chain joins TRBV5-4 and TRBJ1-2; D uncertain. The V end was cut by 3 bases, the J end by 6 bases, with 12 bases between. The CDR3 is 13 residues long. The germline gives CDR1 SGHNT, CDR2 YYREEE (reference sequence). The CDR3 bases are TGTGCCAGCAGCTGGCTCAAGACTGATGGCTACACCTTC. It encodes CASSWLKTDGYTF.

The chain couples TRBV7-8 to TRBJ1-1; no clear D gene. V lost 1 base and J 5 bases, leaving 11 bases between the germline ends. Germline CDR1 and CDR2: SGHVS and FQNEAQ. This CDR3 region has 14 residues. The CDR3 loop is CASSLVPPGTEAFF. The CDR3 DNA follows: TGTGCCAGCAGCTTAGTTCCCCCCGGTACTGAAGCTTTCTTT.

The rearrangement joins TRBV6-4 to TRBJ2-1, with 14 bases matching TRBD2. V trimming: 0 bases; J trimming: 11 bases; junction bases outside the gene matches: 3. The CDR3 contains 15 residues. The germline V gene has CDR1 MRHNA and CDR2 SNTAGT. CDR3 sequence (DNA): TGTGCCAGCAGTGACTCGGGGACTAGCGGGAGTAAGCAGTTCTTC. It specifies CASSDSGTSGSKQFF.

The genes are TRBV6-6 and TRBJ1-2; 7 bases are shared with TRBD1. The CDR3 consists of 15 residues. Germline CDR1 MNHNY, CDR2 SVGAGI (reference sequence). V lost 6 bases, J lost 6 bases, and 13 bases stayed unmatched. CDR3 bases: TGTGCCAGCAGACCGCAGTCGAACGACAGGGATGGCTACACCTTC. As protein: CASRPQSNDRDGYTF.

This clone has just a few counts. This chain connects TRBV5-1 to TRBJ1-1; tentative D call: TRBD1 (5 bases). The CDR3 has 15 amino acids. V was pared by 7 bases and J by 3 bases, with 19 bases between. Germline-derived CDR1 and CDR2 are SGHRS and YFSETQ. CDR3 amino acids: CASGPGLSLDTEAFF. DNA of the CDR3: TGCGCCAGCGGGCCAGGGTTGTCGTTGGACACTGAAGCTTTCTTT. Combining the CDR3 with reference TRBV5-1 and TRBJ1-1 gives the whole variable domain KAGVTQTPRYLIKTRGQQVTLSCSPISGHRSVSWYQQTPGQGLQFLFEYFSETQRNKGNFPGRFSGRQFSNSRSEMNVSTLELGDSALYLCASGPGLSLDTEAFFGQGTRLTVV.

CDR3 coding DNA: TGTGCCAGCAGCGCTATAAGGGGGATGGACTATGGCTACACCTTC. Its protein product is CASSAIRGMDYGYTF. The V gene is TRBV9, the J gene TRBJ1-2; D is perhaps TRBD1 (6 bases). This CDR3 comprises 15 residues. Germline CDR1 and CDR2: SGDLS and YYNGEE. Trimming cost V 3 bases and J 3 bases, with 15 bases left between them.

This clone was counted between two and nine times. The rearrangement links TRBV9 to TRBJ1-2; D not resolved. Germline-derived CDR1 and CDR2 are SGDLS and YYNGEE. The CDR3 runs to 14 residues. V shed 0 bases and J shed 4 bases, with 10 bases lying between them. CDR3 coding DNA: TGTGCCAGCAGCGTAGGGGCCTTATCCTATGGCTACACCTTC. This codes for CASSVGALSYGYTF.

A single count supports this clone. V usage is TRBV2 and J usage is TRBJ2-7; 9 nucleotides align to TRBD1. Germline V gene data show CDR1 as SNHLY and CDR2 as FYNNEI. The CDR3 length is 13 residues. V was pared by 7 bases and J by 3 bases, with 4 bases of the junction left unmatched. The CDR3 loop reads CASKLDRGYEQYF. Here the CDR3 DNA reads TGTGCCAGCAAGTTGGACAGGGGCTACGAGCAGTACTTC.

The chain recombines TRBV27 with TRBJ2-1; TRBD2 matches at 12 bases. This CDR3 comprises 17 residues. The germline gives CDR1 MNHEY, CDR2 SMNVEV (reference sequence). V dropped 5 bases and J dropped 4; count of bases not matched to a gene: 9. The CDR3 bases are TGTGCCAGCAGTCCCCATTCCGGGACTAGCGGGTACAATGAGCAGTTCTTC. This translates into CASSPHSGTSGYNEQFF.

The chain links TRBV18 to TRBJ2-5, with 8 bases matching TRBD2. The CDR3 has 16 residues. CDR1 and CDR2 (germline): KGHSH, LQKENI. V dropped 0 bases and J dropped 5; count of bases not matched to a gene: 8. This CDR3 is CASSPPGSGGWETQYF. In DNA, the CDR3 is TGTGCCAGCTCACCACCGGGGAGCGGGGGATGGGAGACCCAGTACTTC.

The V call is TRBV7-8, the J call TRBJ2-7, with 8 bases that match TRBD2. With V trimmed by 4 bases and J by 3 bases, 11 bases remained unmatched. The CDR3 totals 16 residues. The V gene's germline CDR1 is SGHVS and CDR2 FQNEAQ. CDR3 nucleotides: TGTGCCAGCAGCTCCGCGTTCCGGGGGGGGAACTACGAGCAGTACTTC. As protein: CASSSAFRGGNYEQYF.

The J gene is TRBJ2-5, the V gene TRBV5-1; no clear D gene. Germline V gives CDR1 SGHRS, CDR2 YFSETQ. The CDR3 totals 11 residues. V was trimmed by 2 bases and J by 5 bases, leaving 4 bases between them. This CDR3 is CASSFGETQYF. The CDR3, as DNA: TGCGCCAGCAGCTTCGGGGAGACCCAGTACTTC.

This chain uses TRBV19 with TRBJ2-7, with 7 bases identical to TRBD2. Unmatched junction bases numbered 13, after V lost 10 bases and J lost 4 bases. Germline V gene lookup returns CDR1 LNHDA and CDR2 SQIVND (reference sequence). The CDR3 is 14 residues long. The CDR3 DNA is TGTGCCACCACGGATGGGAGGGGCGGGTACGAGCAGTACTTC. It yields the protein CATTDGRGGYEQYF.

This sequence joins TRBV30 and TRBJ2-1; perhaps TRBD2 as D (5 bases). CDR1 and CDR2 from the germline V gene are GTSNPN and SVGIG (reference sequence). The CDR3 is 16 amino acids. Trimming cost V 3 bases and J 0 bases, with 15 bases left between them. The CDR3 DNA follows: TGTGCCTGGAGAGAACAGCGGAGGAGCTCCTACAATGAGCAGTTCTTC. Encoded protein: CAWREQRRSSYNEQFF.

The V gene is TRBV29-1, the J gene TRBJ1-4; D is unclear. CDR3 size: 13 residues. Trimming shortened V by 8 bases and J by 2 bases, and 12 bases separated the two germline ends. Germline CDR1 reads SQVTM; CDR2 reads ANQGSEA. The CDR3 DNA reads TGCAGCACTCTGACGGGGACTAATGAAAAACTGTTTTTT. Protein product: CSTLTGTNEKLFF.

The gene calls are TRBV19 and TRBJ1-5; TRBD1 agrees at 7 bases. This CDR3 spans 17 amino acids. V lost 5 bases, J lost 3 bases, and 13 bases stayed unmatched. CDR1 and CDR2 (germline): LNHDA, SQIVND (reference sequence). The CDR3 is CASSPLTGRSYNQPQHF. The DNA for the CDR3 is TGTGCCAGTAGTCCTCTGACAGGGAGATCGTACAATCAGCCCCAGCATTTT.

This chain uses TRBV13 with TRBJ1-2; 7 bases fit TRBD1. The germline V gene encodes CDR1 PRHDT and CDR2 FYEKMQ (reference sequence). This CDR3 contains 14 residues. V gave up 4 bases and J gave up 2 bases; unmatched junction bases: 4. The DNA of the CDR3 is TGTGCCAGCAGCTCCGGAGGGGGCAACTATGGCTACACCTTC. This gives the protein CASSSGGGNYGYTF.

This clone showed up just once. The CDR3 DNA reads as TGTGCCAGCAGTTCGGCAGGGGGCTACGAGCAGTACTTC. This gives the protein CASSSAGGYEQYF. The chain couples TRBV27 to TRBJ2-7, with TRBD1 identical over 7 bases. With V trimmed by 4 bases and J by 3 bases, 3 bases remained unmatched. Germline CDR1 and CDR2: MNHEY and SMNVEV (reference sequence). This CDR3 region has 13 residues.

The CDR3 coding sequence is TGTGCCAGTAGTATCAAAGGGGGCGGGAACGAGCAGTACTTC. It specifies CASSIKGGGNEQYF. V is TRBV19 and J is TRBJ2-7, with D possibly matching TRBD1 (7 bases). The CDR3 has 14 residues. The V gene lost 3 bases and the J gene lost 5 bases, with 14 bases spanning the gap. Germline CDR1 is LNHDA and CDR2 is SQIVND (reference sequence).

This rearrangement joins TRBV12-2 to TRBJ1-5; the table's D call of TRBD1 was not tested on the DNA. TRBV12-2 is deemed a pseudogene. The CDR3 sequence is 18 residues long. DNA for the CDR3: TGTGCAAGTCGCTTAGAGGGGGATGATGGGGGTTCGGCGAGGCCCCAGCATTTT. Protein: CASRLEGDDGGSARPQHF.

This clone was counted between two and nine times. CDR3 residues: CASSHTPDSNYGYTF. Written as DNA, the CDR3 is TGTGCCAGCAGTCATACCCCCGACAGCAACTATGGCTACACCTTC. The chain is built from TRBV25-1 and TRBJ1-2; perhaps TRBD1 as D (5 bases). The V end lost 5 bases, the J end lost 2 bases, and 15 bases lay between the germline ends. Germline-derived CDR1 and CDR2 are MGHDK and SYGVNS. There are 15 residues in the CDR3.

CDR3 protein: CAISTRAEETQYF. In nucleotides, the CDR3 is TGTGCCATCAGCACGCGGGCGGAAGAGACCCAGTACTTC. The V and J genes are TRBV10-3 and TRBJ2-5, with D perhaps matching TRBD2 (5 bases). The V gene's germline CDR1 is ENHRY and CDR2 SYGVKD. With 6 bases removed from V and 3 bases from J, the gap between germline ends came to 11 bases. The CDR3 consists of 13 residues.

The V and J genes are TRBV7-9 and TRBJ1-1, with D maybe TRBD1 (5 bases). Germline loops: CDR1 SEHNR, CDR2 FQNEAQ (reference sequence). V was trimmed by 3 bases and J by 5 bases, leaving 10 bases between them. This CDR3 contains 13 residues. In DNA form, the CDR3 reads TGTGCCAGCAGCTTCAGGGTTTCGACTGAAGCTTTCTTT. Translated: CASSFRVSTEAFF.

V is TRBV6-1 and J is TRBJ1-1, with D possibly matching TRBD1 (6 bases). V gave up 7 bases and J gave up 1 base, with 13 bases separating them. The CDR3 sequence is 14 residues long. CDR1 is MNHNS, CDR2 SASEGT, per germline. The chain's CDR3 is CASTAGQQNTEAFF. CDR3 nucleotide sequence: TGTGCCAGCACCGCCGGACAGCAGAACACTGAAGCTTTCTTT.

CDR3 sequence: CASSSTSGIASSYEQYF. CDR3 nucleotide sequence: TGTGCCAGCAGCTCGACAAGCGGGATAGCGAGCTCCTACGAGCAGTACTTC. The rearrangement uses TRBV7-9 and TRBJ2-7; TRBD2 matches at 7 bases. The CDR3 loop spans 17 amino acids. Germline CDR1 is SEHNR and CDR2 is FQNEAQ (reference sequence). V shed 4 bases and J 0 bases; nucleotides not matched to a gene: 12.

This clone was found once. The chain couples TRBV27 to TRBJ2-1; D ambiguous. The V gene's germline CDR1 is MNHEY and CDR2 SMNVEV (reference sequence). The V gene lost 8 bases and the J gene lost 0 bases, with 2 bases spanning the gap. CDR3 length: 11 residues. DNA for the CDR3: TGTGCCAGCCGCTCCTACAATGAGCAGTTCTTC. Residues: CASRSYNEQFF.